A single T cell receptor gamma chain is shown here with its context. The sample belongs to a study of gamma-delta chains in newborns, infants, children. Background on the study: Microbial exposure reportedly drives polyclonal innate γδ T cell expansion after birth.

The length of the CDR3 is 16 residues. V trimming: 3 bases; J trimming: 5 bases; junction bases outside the gene matches: 4. The V gene's germline CDR1 is GITISATS and CDR2 ISYDGTV (reference sequence). TCRdb called clones anew from the reads with CATT. The sample carries 2,000 to 2,500 gamma-chain clones, 25% to 30% recorded once. Sequenced: blood. V gene TRGV9 combines with J gene TRGJP. The receptor comes from a child who was a newborn, infant or young child, either healthy, febrile or measles-vaccinated (not recorded which). The CDR3 spells CALWEQEELGKKIKVF. DNA for the CDR3: TGTGCCTTGTGGGAGCAAGAAGAGTTGGGCAAAAAAATCAAGGTATTT.